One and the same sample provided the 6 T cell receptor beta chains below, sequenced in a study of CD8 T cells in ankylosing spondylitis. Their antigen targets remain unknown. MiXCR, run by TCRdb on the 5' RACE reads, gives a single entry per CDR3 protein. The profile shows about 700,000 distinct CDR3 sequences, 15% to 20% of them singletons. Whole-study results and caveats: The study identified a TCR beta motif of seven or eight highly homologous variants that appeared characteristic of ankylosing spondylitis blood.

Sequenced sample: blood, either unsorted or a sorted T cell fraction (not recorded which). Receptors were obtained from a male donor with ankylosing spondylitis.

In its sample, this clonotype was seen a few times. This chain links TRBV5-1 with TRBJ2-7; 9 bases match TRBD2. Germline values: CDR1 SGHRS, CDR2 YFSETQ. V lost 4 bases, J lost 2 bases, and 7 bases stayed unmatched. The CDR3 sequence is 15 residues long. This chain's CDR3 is CASSLTSGDPYEQYF. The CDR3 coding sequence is TGCGCCAGCAGCCTGACTAGCGGAGATCCCTACGAGCAGTACTTC.

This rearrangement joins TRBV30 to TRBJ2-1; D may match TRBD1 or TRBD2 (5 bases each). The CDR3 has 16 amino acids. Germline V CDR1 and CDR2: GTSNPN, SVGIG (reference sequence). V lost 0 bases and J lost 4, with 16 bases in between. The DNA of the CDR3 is TGTGCCTGGAGTGTACTGGGGGATACACCTTACAATGAGCAGTTCTTC. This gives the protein CAWSVLGDTPYNEQFF.

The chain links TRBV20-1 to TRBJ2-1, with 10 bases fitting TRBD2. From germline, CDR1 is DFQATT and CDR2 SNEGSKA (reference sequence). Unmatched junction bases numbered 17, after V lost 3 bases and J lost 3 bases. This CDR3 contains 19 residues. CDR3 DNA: TGCAGTGCTAGGCCCCCCCAGAAGACTCTAGCGGGAGTCTACAATGAGCAGTTCTTC. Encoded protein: CSARPPQKTLAGVYNEQFF.

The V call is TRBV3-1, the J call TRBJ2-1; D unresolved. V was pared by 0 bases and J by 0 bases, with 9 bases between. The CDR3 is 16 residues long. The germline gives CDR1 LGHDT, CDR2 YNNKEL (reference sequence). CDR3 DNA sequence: TGTGCCAGCAGCCAAGATATCTACTCCTCCTACAATGAGCAGTTCTTC. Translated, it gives CASSQDIYSSYNEQFF.

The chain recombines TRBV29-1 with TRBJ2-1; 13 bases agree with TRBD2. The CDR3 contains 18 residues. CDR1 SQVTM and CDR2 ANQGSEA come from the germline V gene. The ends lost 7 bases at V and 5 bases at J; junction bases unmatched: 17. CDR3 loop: CSAAWEWGLAGNNNEQFF. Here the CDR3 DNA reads TGCAGCGCCGCGTGGGAGTGGGGACTAGCGGGAAATAACAATGAGCAGTTCTTC.

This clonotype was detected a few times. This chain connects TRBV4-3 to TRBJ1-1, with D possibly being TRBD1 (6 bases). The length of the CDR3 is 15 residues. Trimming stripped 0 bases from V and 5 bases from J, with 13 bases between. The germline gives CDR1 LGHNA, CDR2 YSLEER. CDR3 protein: CASSQEGGVVTEAFF. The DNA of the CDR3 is TGCGCCAGCAGCCAAGAGGGGGGCGTTGTTACTGAAGCTTTCTTT.